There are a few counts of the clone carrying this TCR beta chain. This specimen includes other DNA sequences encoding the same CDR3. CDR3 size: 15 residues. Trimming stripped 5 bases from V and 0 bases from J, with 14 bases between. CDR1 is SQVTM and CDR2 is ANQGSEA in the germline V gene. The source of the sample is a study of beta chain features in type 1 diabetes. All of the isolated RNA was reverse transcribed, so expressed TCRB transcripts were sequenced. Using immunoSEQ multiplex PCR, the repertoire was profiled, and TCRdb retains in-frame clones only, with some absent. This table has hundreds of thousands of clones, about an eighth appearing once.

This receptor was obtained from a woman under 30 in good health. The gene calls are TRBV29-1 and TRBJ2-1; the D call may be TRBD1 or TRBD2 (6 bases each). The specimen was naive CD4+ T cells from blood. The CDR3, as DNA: TGCAGCGTTCGCTCGAGGGGGGTCTCCTACAATGAGCAGTTCTTC. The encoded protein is CSVRSRGVSYNEQFF.